This entry is about one T cell receptor (beta chain). What it binds is not known. These data are taken from a study of shared clonotypes between healthy human individuals. Study information: Each donor had three CD4 naive, three CD4 memory, two CD8 naive and one CD8 memory plate. General study findings and limits: Shared clonotypes: approximately 4.5% naive CD4, under 4% naive CD8, roughly 2.4% memory CD4, approximately 0.4% memory CD8.

Under the authors' procedure: ImmunoSEQ supplied junction-only sequences lacking quality scores, so filtering was different. The method was immunoSEQ multiplex PCR; TCRdb's version includes in-frame clones alone and lacks a portion of them. The V and J calls and clone size were taken over from that table, and D and trimming were inferred from the DNA. The table lists 500,000 or so clones, roughly 95% of them singletons. The germline gives CDR1 SGHAT, CDR2 FQNNGV. Germline trimming cut 2 bases from V and 1 base from J; bases unmatched to any gene: 9. This CDR3 spans 19 amino acids. The TCR originated in a woman under 40 in good health. This chain connects TRBV11-2 to TRBJ2-1, with 12 bases fitting TRBD2. Sequenced input: naive CD4+ T cells sorted from blood. Subset denoted: CD45RA+ positively selected. CDR3: CASSLKASGRAFSYNEQFF. The CDR3 bases are TGTGCCAGCAGCTTAAAGGCTAGCGGGAGGGCCTTTTCCTACAATGAGCAGTTCTTC.